What follows are 15 T cell receptor beta chains derived from one specimen sequenced in a study of control samples from healthy donors and cancer patients. TCRdb's table, derived via immunoSEQ multiplex PCR, lists solely in-frame clones and lacks some. This table has about 110,000 clones, 90% appearing once. The specimen sequenced was blood. These receptors were taken from a human donor in good health. The donor label of this sample is uncertain.

The chain couples TRBV4-3 to TRBJ1-1; no reliable D call. CDR1 and CDR2 from the germline V gene are LGHNA and YSLEER. This CDR3 comprises 15 residues. V lost 0 bases to trimming and J lost 6 bases, with 14 bases between them. The CDR3, as DNA: TGCGCCAGCAGCCAAGATCCTGGATTGAGGGCTGAAGCTTTCTTT. This encodes CASSQDPGLRAEAFF.

The V call is TRBV6-1, the J call TRBJ1-5; TRBD1 might be the D (6 bases). The CDR3 is made up of 15 amino acids. CDR1 is MNHNS and CDR2 is SASEGT in the germline V gene. Trimming stripped 1 base from V and 11 bases from J, with 18 bases between. CDR3 loop: CASSEVRTVTRTQHF. The CDR3 nucleotides are TGTGCCAGCAGTGAAGTGCGGACAGTTACAAGAACCCAGCATTTT.

The sample holds a few counts of this clone. This chain uses TRBV12-3 or TRBV12-4 with TRBJ1-5, with D possibly being TRBD1 (6 bases). Trimming took off 8 bases at V and 7 bases at J, with 12 bases between the two ends. The CDR3 contains 12 residues. This CDR3 is CASSQGRQPQHF. CDR3 nucleotides: TGTGCCAGCTCGCAGGGGCGGCAGCCCCAGCATTTT.

V gene TRBV19 combines with J gene TRBJ2-5; 7 bases are a match to TRBD1. The germline gives CDR1 LNHDA, CDR2 SQIVND (reference sequence). The CDR3 runs to 14 residues. V was clipped by 3 bases and J by 1 base; unmatched bases: 2. Here the CDR3 reads CASSIDRVQETQYF. CDR3 DNA sequence: TGTGCCAGTAGTATCGACAGGGTCCAAGAGACCCAGTACTTC.

This sequence joins TRBV14 and TRBJ2-4; weak D call: TRBD1 (6 bases). The CDR3 extends over 14 amino acids. Trimming removed 5 bases at V and 0 bases at J, with 8 bases between. Germline V gives CDR1 SGHDN, CDR2 FVKESK. The CDR3 DNA reads as TGTGCCAGCAGCGACAGGTTAGCCAAAAACATTCAGTACTTC. Protein: CASSDRLAKNIQYF.

The chain carries TRBV30 and TRBJ1-3; D remains unclear. Per germline, CDR1 GTSNPN and CDR2 SVGIG (reference sequence). This CDR3 spans 12 amino acids. V lost 3 bases and J 4 bases, leaving 7 bases between the germline ends. The CDR3 loop is CAWSRDGNTIYF. DNA of the CDR3: TGTGCCTGGAGCCGTGACGGAAACACCATATATTTT. Full variable domain (rest looked up from reference TRBV30 and TRBJ1-3): SQTIHQWPATLVQPVGSPLSLECTVEGTSNPNLYWYRQAAGRGLQLLFYSVGIGQISSEVPQNLSASRPQDRQFILSSKKLLLSDSGFYLCAWSRDGNTIYFGEGSWLTVV.

This clone was observed once. V and J are TRBV30 and TRBJ2-1; D not resolved. The length of the CDR3 is 15 residues. The ends were cut back, 0 bases at V and 0 bases at J, with 9 bases in the middle. CDR1 is GTSNPN and CDR2 is SVGIG in the germline V gene (reference sequence). This chain's CDR3 is CAWSVKSFSYNEQFF. The DNA for the CDR3 is TGTGCCTGGAGTGTAAAATCTTTCTCCTACAATGAGCAGTTCTTC.

The CDR3 bases are TGTGCCACCAGTGATGGGGCACCTCAAGAGACCCAGTACTTC. Its protein product is CATSDGAPQETQYF. The gene calls are TRBV24-1 and TRBJ2-5, with D perhaps TRBD1 (5 bases). V dropped 3 bases and J dropped 2 bases, with 9 bases sitting between them. CDR3 size: 14 residues. Germline CDR1 reads KGHDR; CDR2 reads SFDVKD.

This clone was detected only a few times. The gene calls are TRBV6-4 and TRBJ1-2; D unclear. V dropped 2 bases and J dropped 4 bases, with 14 bases sitting between them. CDR3 length equals 15 residues. The germline V gene encodes CDR1 MRHNA and CDR2 SNTAGT. For the CDR3, the DNA is TGTGCCAGCAGTGACACAAGTCAGGCCCTCTATGGCTACACCTTC. Protein product: CASSDTSQALYGYTF.

The genes are TRBV4-1 and TRBJ2-7; D gene ambiguous. Between the trimmed V and J ends, which lost 0 bases and 0 bases, there was a span of 9 bases. CDR3 length: 15 amino acids. The germline V gene encodes CDR1 MGHRA and CDR2 YSYEKL. This chain's CDR3 is CASSQDVANSYEQYF. The CDR3 nucleotides are TGCGCCAGCAGCCAAGATGTGGCCAACTCCTACGAGCAGTACTTC.

The chain links TRBV28 to TRBJ2-1; no clear D gene. The CDR3 is 13 residues long. V shed 5 bases and J shed 6 bases, with 11 bases lying between them. Per germline, CDR1 MDHEN and CDR2 SYDVKM. As DNA, the CDR3 is TGTGCCAGCAGTAGTACGGTTCTCAATGAGCAGTTCTTC. This codes for CASSSTVLNEQFF. The entire variable domain, with the rest obtained from reference TRBV28 and TRBJ2-1, is as follows: DVKVTQSSRYLVKRTGEKVFLECVQDMDHENMFWYRQDPGLGLRLIYFSYDVKMKEKGDIPEGYSVSREKKERFSLILESASTNQTSMYLCASSSTVLNEQFFGPGTRLTVL.

This clone turned up a few times. The sample contains more than one DNA sequence encoding this CDR3. J is TRBJ1-4 and V is TRBV2; 7 bases are shared with TRBD1. V dropped 8 bases and J dropped 4; count of bases not matched to a gene: 4. This CDR3 comprises 13 residues. Germline V gives CDR1 SNHLY, CDR2 FYNNEI. CDR3 DNA sequence: TGTGCCAGCTCGGGACAGTTTAATGAAAAACTGTTTTTT. It specifies CASSGQFNEKLFF.

The V gene is TRBV6-2 or TRBV6-3, the J gene TRBJ2-1, with 8 bases lining up with TRBD1. Germline loops: CDR1 MNHEY, CDR2 SVGEGT. This CDR3 is built from 13 residues. V gave up 5 bases and J gave up 7 bases; unmatched junction bases: 4. CDR3 residues: CASSRQGRNEQFF. CDR3 DNA sequence: TGTGCCAGCAGTCGACAGGGGAGAAATGAGCAGTTCTTC.

The chain joins TRBV6-4 to TRBJ1-1; the D is unclear. This CDR3 has 13 amino acids. Trimming shortened V by 3 bases and J by 5 bases, and 10 bases separated the two germline ends. Germline lookup yields CDR1 MRHNA and CDR2 SNTAGT. The CDR3 is CASSERAQTEAFF. The CDR3 DNA sequence: TGTGCCAGCAGTGAGAGGGCGCAAACTGAAGCTTTCTTT.

This rearrangement joins TRBV10-1 to TRBJ2-5; D is perhaps TRBD2 (5 bases). Trimming removed 5 bases from V and 1 base from J, with 11 bases in between. CDR1 is WNHNN and CDR2 is SYGVQD in the germline V gene (reference sequence). The CDR3 is made up of 14 amino acids. CDR3 loop: CASSRTGIQETQYF. CDR3 nucleotides: TGCGCCAGCAGTCGGACGGGAATCCAAGAGACCCAGTACTTC.